This entry lists 28 T cell receptor beta chains sequenced from one sample in a study of cytomegalovirus exposure and HLA in healthy donors. Using immunoSEQ multiplex PCR, the repertoire was profiled, and TCRdb retains in-frame clones only, with some absent. This sample yields about 130,000 clones, of which nearly 90% are seen a single time; 9% to 9.5% belongs to the top ten. Sequences were obtained from PBMCs. These receptors originate from a woman between 18 and 29 years old in good health and CMV-seropositive.

V is TRBV7-2 and J is TRBJ1-2, with a possible D match to TRBD1 (5 bases). V lost 1 base and J 9 bases, leaving 12 bases between the germline ends. The CDR3 loop spans 13 amino acids. CDR1 and CDR2 (germline): SGHTA, FQGNSA. The CDR3 bases are TGTGCCAGCAGCTTAGTCAGGCAGGACAGCTACACCTTC. Amino acid sequence: CASSLVRQDSYTF.

The chain has TRBV19 and TRBJ2-1; D is possibly TRBD1 (6 bases). Trimming removed 1 base at V and 7 bases at J, with 14 bases between. The CDR3 contains 15 residues. The V gene's germline CDR1 is LNHDA and CDR2 SQIVND (reference sequence). Here the CDR3 reads CASSIASQGRNEQFF. The DNA for the CDR3 is TGTGCCAGTAGTATAGCATCCCAGGGGCGGAATGAGCAGTTCTTC.

This rearrangement joins TRBV4-2 to TRBJ1-3; 7 nucleotides line up with TRBD1. This CDR3 has 19 amino acids. With V trimmed by 5 bases and J by 3 bases, 19 bases remained unmatched. Looked up from germline, CDR1 is LGHNA and CDR2 is YNFKEQ. The CDR3 sequence: CASSSASHPGGWFGNTIYF. The CDR3 DNA reads TGTGCCAGCAGCTCAGCGTCCCACCCAGGGGGTTGGTTTGGAAACACCATATATTTT.

The chain couples TRBV6-5 to TRBJ2-7; D might be TRBD1 (6 bases). Trimming took 6 bases from V and 5 from J, leaving 17 bases between them. The CDR3 runs 14 residues. CDR1 and CDR2 from the germline V gene are MNHEY and SVGAGI. The CDR3 nucleotides are TGTGCCAGCAGGCCACCGGGACAAAGGGACGAGCAGTACTTC. Protein sequence: CASRPPGQRDEQYF.

In its sample, this clone was seen many times. The J gene is TRBJ1-5, the V gene TRBV6-5; 7 bases map to TRBD1. The ends lost 0 bases at V and 7 bases at J; junction bases unmatched: 9. CDR1 is MNHEY and CDR2 is SVGAGI in the germline V gene. The CDR3 loop spans 16 amino acids. The CDR3 coding sequence is TGTGCCAGCAGTTACTCGTCCCAGACAGGGATCCAGCCCCAGCATTTT. It codes for CASSYSSQTGIQPQHF.

The rearrangement uses TRBV9 and TRBJ1-3; 7 bases agree with TRBD1. This CDR3 is built from 14 residues. With V trimmed by 0 bases and J by 4 bases, 1 base remained unmatched. Germline lookup yields CDR1 SGDLS and CDR2 YYNGEE. CDR3 nucleotide sequence: TGTGCCAGCAGCGTAGGGACAGGCGGAAACACCATATATTTT. As protein: CASSVGTGGNTIYF.

At least ten counts were recorded for this clone. This chain uses TRBV2 with TRBJ2-7, with 9 nucleotides matching TRBD1. Trimming took 7 bases from V and 5 from J; bases not matched to a gene: 6. The germline gives CDR1 SNHLY, CDR2 FYNNEI. CDR3 length equals 13 residues. The CDR3 is CASTGTGTHEQYF. CDR3 in DNA: TGTGCCAGCACCGGGACAGGGACCCACGAGCAGTACTTC.

This CDR3 is CASSLDMRGATEETQYF. The CDR3 bases are TGTGCCAGCAGCTTAGACATGCGGGGGGCCACCGAAGAGACCCAGTACTTC. The chain uses TRBV7-3 and TRBJ2-5, with 8 bases matching TRBD2. The CDR3 sequence is 17 residues long. Looked up from germline, CDR1 is SGHTA and CDR2 is FQGTGA. V was pared by 2 bases and J by 3 bases, with 11 bases of the junction left unmatched.

V is TRBV7-9 and J is TRBJ2-5; the D gene is possibly TRBD2 (7 bases). Trimming removed 8 bases at V and 5 bases at J, with 12 bases between. The germline V gene encodes CDR1 SEHNR and CDR2 FQNEAQ (reference sequence). This CDR3 spans 12 amino acids. DNA of the CDR3: TGTGCCAGCCGCGGGGGCATCGAGACCCAGTACTTC. Translating gives CASRGGIETQYF.

The chain links TRBV2 to TRBJ1-5; a possible D gene is TRBD1 (5 bases). V lost 4 bases and J 4 bases, leaving 8 bases between the germline ends. CDR3 size: 13 residues. The germline CDR1 and CDR2 sequences are SNHLY and FYNNEI. The CDR3 sequence is CASSGQPNQPQHF. CDR3 DNA: TGTGCCAGCAGTGGACAGCCTAATCAGCCCCAGCATTTT.

This chain joins TRBV5-1 and TRBJ2-7; weak D call: TRBD1 (5 bases). This CDR3 is 14 amino acids long. Germline V gene data show CDR1 as SGHRS and CDR2 as YFSETQ. V gave up 0 bases and J gave up 1 base, with 8 bases separating them. The CDR3, as DNA: TGCGCCAGCAGCTTGGCCCGACAGTCCTACGAGCAGTACTTC. It yields the protein CASSLARQSYEQYF.

The J gene is TRBJ1-6, the V gene TRBV28; tentatively, D is TRBD1 (5 bases). Germline V gene lookup returns CDR1 MDHEN and CDR2 SYDVKM. The V gene lost 5 bases and the J gene lost 14 bases, with 16 bases spanning the gap. This CDR3 is built from 13 residues. DNA for the CDR3: TGTGCCAGCAGTCGACCCATGGGGCAAACCCTCCACTTT. It yields the protein CASSRPMGQTLHF.

The chain carries TRBV9 and TRBJ2-5, with TRBD1 matching 8 bases. CDR1 and CDR2 from the germline V gene are SGDLS and YYNGEE. The CDR3 is made up of 16 amino acids. V lost 0 bases and J lost 4; bases outside the gene matches: 8. In DNA form, the CDR3 reads TGTGCCAGCAGCGTAGGGGCAGGGGGCCGGTCAGAGACCCAGTACTTC. Amino acid sequence: CASSVGAGGRSETQYF.

The chain has TRBV18 and TRBJ2-1; 8 nucleotides match TRBD1. Germline V lookup: CDR1 KGHSH, CDR2 LQKENI. With 3 bases clipped from V and 9 bases from J, the junction kept 10 bases outside the gene matches. There are 15 residues in the CDR3. CDR3 nucleotide sequence: TGTGCCAGCTCACCGGGACAGGCGGGTGAGGCTGAGCAGTTCTTC. It specifies CASSPGQAGEAEQFF.

V usage is TRBV5-6 and J usage is TRBJ2-3; 14 bases fit TRBD2. This CDR3 is 16 amino acids long. Germline trimming cut 0 bases from V and 6 bases from J; bases unmatched to any gene: 3. The germline gives CDR1 SGHDT, CDR2 YYEEEE. DNA for the CDR3: TGTGCCAGCAGCTTGGGGACTAGCGGGGGGCTGGATACGCAGTATTTT. It translates to CASSLGTSGGLDTQYF.

The chain is built from TRBV9 and TRBJ2-1; no firm D call. Germline CDR1 SGDLS, CDR2 YYNGEE. There are 17 residues in the CDR3. The germline V and J ends were trimmed by 3 bases and 4 bases, with 20 bases remaining between them. Here the CDR3 reads CASSGRRLVVLYNEQFF. CDR3 nucleotides: TGTGCCAGCAGCGGACGACGGCTAGTCGTCCTTTACAATGAGCAGTTCTTC.

In its sample, this clone was seen once. Written as DNA, the CDR3 is TGCAGCGTTGACCCAGGGGGAAACTATGGCTACACCTTC. This translates into CSVDPGGNYGYTF. The chain couples TRBV29-1 to TRBJ1-2; 7 nucleotides align to TRBD1. The CDR3 has 13 amino acids. Losses at the gene ends were 3 bases for V and 2 bases for J; bases not matched to a gene: 3. CDR1 is SQVTM and CDR2 is ANQGSEA in the germline V gene.

CDR3 DNA: TGTGCCTGGAGCCCGGTTTCCTACGAGCAGTACTTC. As protein: CAWSPVSYEQYF. The chain joins TRBV30 to TRBJ2-7; D unresolved. From germline, CDR1 is GTSNPN and CDR2 SVGIG (reference sequence). V lost 3 bases and J lost 1, with 7 bases in between. The CDR3 is 12 amino acids.

This chain connects TRBV6-5 to TRBJ1-6; 7 bases are a match to TRBD1. Germline loops: CDR1 MNHEY, CDR2 SVGAGI. The J segment lost 0 bases and the V segment lost 8 bases, leaving 4 bases of the junction unmatched. The CDR3 covers 15 residues. DNA for the CDR3: TGTGCCAGCGGACAGGAAGGCTCCTATAATTCACCCCTCCACTTT. This gives the protein CASGQEGSYNSPLHF.

V usage is TRBV14 and J usage is TRBJ2-2, with D possibly matching TRBD2 (5 bases). Germline V gene lookup returns CDR1 SGHDN and CDR2 FVKESK. V dropped 0 bases and J dropped 4 bases, with 6 bases sitting between them. The CDR3 is 14 residues long. Here the CDR3 reads CASSQELATGELFF. The CDR3 DNA is TGTGCCAGCAGCCAAGAGCTAGCCACCGGGGAGCTGTTTTTT.

The rearrangement uses TRBV9 and TRBJ2-7; D gene unclear. The ends were cut back, 4 bases at V and 5 bases at J, with 16 bases in the middle. The CDR3 runs to 14 residues. Germline values: CDR1 SGDLS, CDR2 YYNGEE. CDR3 in amino acids: CASSLLSVAHEQYF. In DNA form, the CDR3 reads TGTGCCAGCAGCCTCCTCTCTGTAGCCCACGAGCAGTACTTC.

This sequence joins TRBV19 and TRBJ1-5; D might be TRBD1 (6 bases). The germline gives CDR1 LNHDA, CDR2 SQIVND (reference sequence). The V end lost 0 bases, the J end lost 4 bases, and 22 bases lay between the germline ends. The CDR3 totals 19 residues. CDR3 loop: CASSIDLGRDKDVNQPQHF. DNA of the CDR3: TGTGCCAGTAGTATAGATCTTGGCAGGGACAAGGATGTTAATCAGCCCCAGCATTTT.

The chain joins TRBV6-5 to TRBJ2-7, with TRBD1 matching 8 bases. V lost 5 bases and J lost 8; bases outside the gene matches: 11. The CDR3 is 14 amino acids. Germline CDR1 MNHEY, CDR2 SVGAGI. The CDR3 sequence is CASSELSQGAQQYF. The CDR3 region has the DNA TGTGCCAGCAGTGAGCTCAGTCAGGGGGCTCAGCAGTACTTC.

This clone occurred once. The chain carries TRBV2 and TRBJ1-2, with no clear D. The V end was cut by 4 bases, the J end by 0 bases, with 15 bases between. Germline CDR1 reads SNHLY; CDR2 reads FYNNEI. The length of the CDR3 is 16 residues. The CDR3 is CASSVSLMASNYGYTF. Written as DNA, the CDR3 is TGTGCCAGCAGTGTTTCATTGATGGCTTCTAACTATGGCTACACCTTC. The full variable domain, completed using reference TRBV2 and TRBJ1-2, is EPEVTQTPSHQVTQMGQEVILRCVPISNHLYFYWYRQILGQKVEFLVSFYNNEISEKSEIFDDQFSVERPDGSNFTLKIRSTKLEDSAMYFCASSVSLMASNYGYTFGSGTRLTVV.

This clone has a handful of counts. The sample carries other DNA sequences with the same CDR3. The chain combines TRBV6-5 with TRBJ1-1; a possible D gene is TRBD1 (5 bases). Trimming left V 6 bases short and J 3 bases short, with 11 bases between. This CDR3 spans 13 amino acids. Germline lookup yields CDR1 MNHEY and CDR2 SVGAGI. CDR3 sequence: CASRRGGDTEAFF. As DNA, the CDR3 is TGTGCCAGCAGACGGGGGGGGGACACTGAAGCTTTCTTT.

The chain recombines TRBV5-6 with TRBJ2-1; 14 bases fit TRBD2. V shed 4 bases and J 9 bases; nucleotides not matched to a gene: 6. The CDR3 runs 15 residues. Germline V gene sequence: CDR1 SGHDT, CDR2 YYEEEE. CDR3 sequence reads: CASSGGLAGATEQFF. The CDR3 nucleotides are TGTGCCAGCAGCGGGGGACTAGCGGGGGCTACTGAGCAGTTCTTC.

The chain links TRBV9 to TRBJ1-5, with TRBD1 matching 8 bases. Germline lookup yields CDR1 SGDLS and CDR2 YYNGEE. With V trimmed by 7 bases and J by 6 bases, 15 bases remained unmatched. The CDR3 spans 16 residues. The CDR3 is CASRPMRTGFGQPQHF. The CDR3 DNA reads TGTGCCAGCCGACCAATGAGGACAGGGTTCGGTCAGCCCCAGCATTTT.

The DNA of the CDR3 is TGTGCCAGCTCACCGACAGGGACAGGGAATGAAAAACTGTTTTTT. Protein product: CASSPTGTGNEKLFF. J is TRBJ1-4 and V is TRBV18; TRBD1 aligns across 9 bases. The V segment lost 3 bases and the J segment 5 bases; nucleotides outside the gene matches: 4. Per germline, CDR1 KGHSH and CDR2 LQKENI. The CDR3 is 15 amino acids.